Each of the 17 T cell receptor beta chains below was sequenced from the same sample in a study of cytomegalovirus exposure and HLA in healthy donors. PCR was performed using 60 Vbeta and 13 Jbeta primers. TCRdb keeps only in-frame clones here, not all; method: immunoSEQ multiplex PCR. The table lists roughly 140,000 clones, 60% to 80% of them singletons. Sequencing used PBMCs. The receptors come from a young woman in good health and CMV-seronegative.

The V gene is TRBV5-1, the J gene TRBJ1-2; 8 nucleotides line up with TRBD1. V gave up 3 bases and J gave up 7 bases; unmatched junction bases: 11. In germline, CDR1 is SGHRS, CDR2 YFSETQ. The CDR3 totals 15 residues. The CDR3 DNA follows: TGCGCCAGCAGCTCCGGGGCAGGGGGCGTCGGTGGCTACACCTTC. This encodes CASSSGAGGVGGYTF.

This clone was picked up a small number of times. The chain couples TRBV9 to TRBJ2-1; 13 bases map to TRBD2. J lost 8 bases, V lost 6 bases, and 11 bases had no gene match. CDR3 length: 16 residues. The germline CDR1 and CDR2 sequences are SGDLS and YYNGEE. CDR3 region: CASTARTSGSTDEQFF. The DNA for the CDR3 is TGTGCCAGCACCGCTAGGACTAGCGGGAGTACGGATGAGCAGTTCTTC.

The gene calls are TRBV23-1 and TRBJ1-5; 7 bases match TRBD1. TRBV23-1 is given ORF status, its function remaining uncertain. The CDR3 has 15 residues. After removal of 7 bases from V and 7 bases from J, the junction contained 13 bases not matched to a gene. The CDR3 loop is CASTLRQGDGQPQHF. CDR3 nucleotides: TGCGCCAGCACCTTGCGGCAGGGGGATGGCCAGCCCCAGCATTTT.

This chain uses TRBV5-1 with TRBJ1-6; D not certain. The CDR3 length is 14 residues. CDR1 is SGHRS and CDR2 is YFSETQ in the germline V gene. Trimming shortened V by 7 bases and J by 5 bases, and 13 bases separated the two germline ends. The CDR3 DNA reads as TGCGCCAGCGGGCCGGCATCTGATAATTCACCCCTCCACTTT. Translated: CASGPASDNSPLHF.

The chain links TRBV6-4 to TRBJ2-1, with 7 bases fitting TRBD1. V shed 0 bases and J 6 bases; nucleotides not matched to a gene: 8. Germline loops: CDR1 MRHNA, CDR2 SNTAGT. The CDR3 is made up of 16 amino acids. CDR3 coding DNA: TGTGCCAGCAGTGACTCCCCGGGACAGTCGATCAATGAGCAGTTCTTC. As protein: CASSDSPGQSINEQFF.

This sequence joins TRBV18 and TRBJ1-1, with 7 bases aligning to TRBD1. V shed 2 bases, J shed 4 bases, and the junction held 7 bases outside the gene matches. The CDR3 length is 15 residues. The germline V gene has CDR1 KGHSH and CDR2 LQKENI. DNA of the CDR3: TGTGCCAGCTCACCAGCGACAGGGAAGAGCACTGAAGCTTTCTTT. Translating it yields CASSPATGKSTEAFF.

The rearrangement uses TRBV7-9 and TRBJ2-5, with D possibly being TRBD1 (5 bases). From germline, CDR1 is SEHNR and CDR2 FQNEAQ (reference sequence). The V end was cut by 1 base, the J end by 0 bases, with 12 bases between. This CDR3 spans 16 amino acids. As DNA, the CDR3 is TGTGCCAGCAGCTTAGTCGACAGCTACCACCAAGAGACCCAGTACTTC. The encoded protein is CASSLVDSYHQETQYF.

This clone has a single count. J is TRBJ1-3 and V is TRBV6-5; TRBD1 might be the D (6 bases). Germline loops: CDR1 MNHEY, CDR2 SVGAGI. V lost 0 bases and J lost 2, with 8 bases in between. The CDR3 loop spans 15 amino acids. CDR3 in amino acids: CASSYSGGPGNTIYF. In nucleotides, the CDR3 is TGTGCCAGCAGTTACTCGGGGGGGCCTGGAAACACCATATATTTT.

This sequence joins TRBV2 and TRBJ2-7, with 8 nucleotides matching TRBD2. The germline CDR1 and CDR2 sequences are SNHLY and FYNNEI. The J segment lost 2 bases and the V segment lost 4 bases, leaving 4 bases of the junction unmatched. The CDR3 is 14 amino acids. The CDR3 DNA follows: TGTGCCAGCAGTGGGGGACTAGGGACCTACGAGCAGTACTTC. This codes for CASSGGLGTYEQYF.

A few counts support this clone. The chain employs TRBV5-4 and TRBJ2-1; 12 bases map to TRBD2. The CDR3 sequence is 16 residues long. With 6 bases clipped from V and 6 bases from J, the junction kept 10 bases outside the gene matches. Germline V lookup: CDR1 SGHNT, CDR2 YYREEE (reference sequence). The CDR3 region is CASTSYLAGGLNEQFF. Written as DNA, the CDR3 is TGTGCCAGCACCTCCTACCTAGCGGGAGGGCTCAATGAGCAGTTCTTC.

The chain combines TRBV7-8 with TRBJ2-2; 11 positions match TRBD2. Germline V gives CDR1 SGHVS, CDR2 FQNEAQ. The length of the CDR3 is 15 residues. Trimming took 5 bases from V and 6 from J; bases not matched to a gene: 5. The CDR3 DNA is TGTGCCAGCAGCCAGATAGCGGGAGGGCCCGGGGAGCTGTTTTTT. This sequence encodes CASSQIAGGPGELFF. Full variable domain (outside the CDR3, taken from reference TRBV7-8 and TRBJ2-2): GAGVSQSPRYKVAKRGQDVALRCDPISGHVSLFWYQQALGQGPEFLTYFQNEAQLDKSGLPSDRFFAERPEGSVSTLKIQRTQQEDSAVYLCASSQIAGGPGELFFGEGSRLTVL.

Turning to this clone: Without the conserved terminal phenylalanine or tryptophan, this CDR3 likely stems from a read error. The chain combines TRBV11-2 with TRBJ2-7; 8 bases are a match to TRBD2. Losses at the gene ends were 0 bases for V and 2 bases for J; bases not matched to a gene: 9. Looked up from germline, CDR1 is SGHAT and CDR2 is FQNNGV. CDR3 length equals 17 residues. CDR3 protein: CASSLDPAGRGAYEQYL. DNA for the CDR3: TGTGCCAGCAGCTTAGATCCCGCCGGGAGGGGGGCCTACGAGCAGTACCTC.

The gene calls are TRBV6-1 and TRBJ1-5; a possible D gene is TRBD1 (6 bases). The CDR3 is made up of 14 amino acids. Looked up from germline, CDR1 is MNHNS and CDR2 is SASEGT. V shed 2 bases and J shed 7 bases, with 12 bases lying between them. The DNA for the CDR3 is TGTGCCAGCAGTGAAAATCAGGGGATCCAGCCCCAGCATTTT. Translation: CASSENQGIQPQHF.

This rearrangement joins TRBV4-1 to TRBJ2-1, with no clear D. V was pared by 4 bases and J by 4 bases, with 8 bases between. Germline loops: CDR1 MGHRA, CDR2 YSYEKL. The CDR3 has 13 amino acids. The CDR3 is CASSPSHYNEQFF. The CDR3 DNA is TGCGCCAGCAGCCCATCACATTACAATGAGCAGTTCTTC.

The V gene is TRBV21-1, the J gene TRBJ2-4; the table's TRBD2 call for D was not verified on the DNA. TRBV21-1 is flagged as a pseudogene. The CDR3 is 17 amino acids. The CDR3 nucleotides read TGTGCCAGCAGCAGTCACAGGATCGGGGAGGGGAAGAACATTCAGTACTTC. Translating gives CASSSHRIGEGKNIQYF.

The V call is TRBV5-4, the J call TRBJ2-6; D is perhaps TRBD1 (5 bases). CDR3 length: 16 amino acids. The germline V and J ends were trimmed by 4 bases and 2 bases, with 13 bases remaining between them. Germline loops: CDR1 SGHNT, CDR2 YYREEE (reference sequence). The DNA of the CDR3 is TGTGCCAGCAGCATTGACAGTCGTCCTGGGGCCAACGTCCTGACTTTC. Its translation is CASSIDSRPGANVLTF. Drawing the rest from reference TRBV5-4 and TRBJ2-6, the complete variable domain is ETGVTQSPTHLIKTRGQQVTLRCSSQSGHNTVSWYQQALGQGPQFIFQYYREEENGRGNFPPRFSGLQFPNYSSELNVNALELDDSALYLCASSIDSRPGANVLTFGAGSRLTVL.

This sequence joins TRBV12-2 and TRBJ1-1. TRBV12-2 constitutes a pseudogene. The CDR3 consists of 18 residues. The CDR3 reads CASRLSSRRKTMNTEAFF. DNA for the CDR3: TGTGCAAGTCGCTTAAGTAGCCGACGGAAGACTATGAACACTGAAGCTTTCTTT.